What follows are 18 T cell receptor beta chains derived from one specimen sequenced in a study of OX40 agonist ivuxolimab in advanced cancers. Here immunoSEQ multiplex PCR was the method, and the copy in TCRdb shows in-frame clones only, minus some. The sample holds about 69,000 clones, 85% to 90% seen once. Source: CD4+ or CD8+ T cells sorted from blood, taken in a trial of the OX40 agonist ivuxolimab. The receptor source for this set is an adult with an advanced solid tumor such as melanoma, head and neck, liver or kidney cancer.

The chain combines TRBV5-8 with TRBJ2-1; D not resolved. Germline lookup yields CDR1 SGHTS and CDR2 YDEGEE. Trimming took off 4 bases at V and 2 bases at J, with 7 bases between the two ends. The CDR3 sequence is 13 residues long. The CDR3 region is CASSLQTYNEQFF. CDR3 bases: TGTGCCAGCAGCCTACAGACCTACAATGAGCAGTTCTTC.

The chain links TRBV7-6 to TRBJ2-1; maybe TRBD2 (6 bases). The length of the CDR3 is 11 residues. V dropped 3 bases and J dropped 9 bases, with 6 bases sitting between them. Germline values: CDR1 SGHVS, CDR2 FNYEAQ. The CDR3 region is CASSLGGEQFF. DNA of the CDR3: TGTGCCAGCAGCTTGGGGGGTGAGCAGTTCTTC.

The J gene is TRBJ1-1, the V gene TRBV4-2; 8 bases agree with TRBD1. After removal of 0 bases from V and 10 bases from J, the junction contained 10 bases not matched to a gene. Germline values: CDR1 LGHNA, CDR2 YNFKEQ. This CDR3 has 15 residues. The DNA of the CDR3 is TGTGCCAGCAGCCAAGAAACAGGGGGGCCACCGACAGCTTTCTTT. Protein: CASSQETGGPPTAFF.

This chain joins TRBV6-5 and TRBJ2-1; D uncertain. CDR3 size: 15 residues. Trimming cost V 2 bases and J 3 bases, with 11 bases left between them. The germline V gene encodes CDR1 MNHEY and CDR2 SVGAGI. CDR3 in amino acids: CASSYRLSSYNEQFF. The CDR3 DNA reads as TGTGCCAGCAGTTACCGTTTAAGCAGCTACAATGAGCAGTTCTTC.

J is TRBJ2-7 and V is TRBV6-6; weak D call: TRBD2 (6 bases). The germline V gene encodes CDR1 MNHNY and CDR2 SVGAGI (reference sequence). This CDR3 is built from 15 residues. Between the trimmed V and J ends, which lost 9 bases and 2 bases, there was a span of 20 bases. CDR3 region: CASSGWVAETYEQYF. In DNA, the CDR3 is TGTGCCAGTTCCGGGTGGGTAGCGGAAACCTACGAGCAGTACTTC.

This chain connects TRBV19 to TRBJ2-2, with D hard to call. There are 14 residues in the CDR3. The V end lost 3 bases, the J end lost 4 bases, and 9 bases lay between the germline ends. Germline assignment: CDR1 LNHDA and CDR2 SQIVND (reference sequence). For the CDR3, the DNA is TGTGCCAGTAGTATCATAACAAGCACCGGGGAGCTGTTTTTT. It translates to CASSIITSTGELFF. Drawing the rest from reference TRBV19 and TRBJ2-2, the complete variable domain is DGGITQSPKYLFRKEGQNVTLSCEQNLNHDAMYWYRQDPGQGLRLIYYSQIVNDFQKGDIAEGYSVSREKKESFPLTVTSAQKNPTAFYLCASSIITSTGELFFGEGSRLTVL.

The J gene is TRBJ2-1, the V gene TRBV19, with TRBD2 matching 7 bases. V dropped 3 bases and J dropped 0; count of bases not matched to a gene: 11. The CDR3 spans 18 residues. From germline, CDR1 is LNHDA and CDR2 SQIVND (reference sequence). The CDR3 is CASSMMAGASNSYNEQFF. The CDR3 nucleotides read TGTGCCAGTAGTATGATGGCGGGAGCGTCAAACTCCTACAATGAGCAGTTCTTC.

The chain carries TRBV4-3 and TRBJ2-7; perhaps TRBD1 as D (6 bases). V was trimmed by 6 bases and J by 5 bases, leaving 17 bases between them. Germline V gene sequence: CDR1 LGHNA, CDR2 YSLEER. The CDR3 is 14 residues long. This CDR3 is CASSPGQGHNEQYF. DNA for the CDR3: TGCGCCAGCAGTCCGGGACAAGGTCACAACGAGCAGTACTTC.

This clone is a singleton in its sample. The chain joins TRBV27 to TRBJ2-7, with D hard to call. V gave up 4 bases and J gave up 3 bases, with 10 bases separating them. Germline-derived CDR1 and CDR2 are MNHEY and SMNVEV (reference sequence). This CDR3 has 13 residues. CDR3 sequence (DNA): TGTGCCAGCAGTTCTCCCGCGGACTACGAGCAGTACTTC. This encodes CASSSPADYEQYF.

The CDR3 reads CASSESYRVVGTEAFF. The CDR3 nucleotides read TGCGCCAGCAGTGAGTCTTACAGGGTAGTAGGTACTGAAGCTTTCTTT. The rearrangement joins TRBV10-1 to TRBJ1-1; tentative D call: TRBD1 (6 bases). V was clipped by 0 bases and J by 5 bases, with 16 bases between them. Germline CDR1 and CDR2: WNHNN and SYGVQD (reference sequence). The CDR3 has 16 residues.

This rearrangement joins TRBV4-2 to TRBJ2-7; D is tentatively TRBD1 or TRBD2 (5 bases each). This CDR3 region has 17 residues. V lost 1 base to trimming and J lost 2 bases, with 18 bases between them. Per the germline V gene, CDR1 is LGHNA and CDR2 is YNFKEQ. In DNA, the CDR3 is TGTGCCAGCAGCCAAGCCGCGGGTTTGATGGGGGCCTACGAGCAGTACTTC. Encoded protein: CASSQAAGLMGAYEQYF.

CDR3 sequence (DNA): TGTGCCACCAGCAGACTTGTGGGGCGAAGCTACAATGAGCAGTTCTTC. Encoded protein: CATSRLVGRSYNEQFF. This chain uses TRBV15 with TRBJ2-1, with D perhaps matching TRBD1 (5 bases). Germline values: CDR1 LNHNV, CDR2 YYDKDF (reference sequence). The CDR3 is 16 amino acids. Trimming pared 2 bases from V and 3 bases from J, leaving 14 bases between.

This clone came up a few times. The V gene is TRBV28, the J gene TRBJ1-1; maybe TRBD1 (5 bases). Trimming took off 10 bases at V and 3 bases at J, with 15 bases between the two ends. This CDR3 has 13 amino acids. Germline V gene data show CDR1 as MDHEN and CDR2 as SYDVKM. CDR3 protein: CATRAGLDTEAFF. DNA for the CDR3: TGTGCCACCAGGGCAGGGTTGGACACTGAAGCTTTCTTT. Using reference TRBV28 and TRBJ1-1 for the parts outside the CDR3, the full variable domain is DVKVTQSSRYLVKRTGEKVFLECVQDMDHENMFWYRQDPGLGLRLIYFSYDVKMKEKGDIPEGYSVSREKKERFSLILESASTNQTSMYLCATRAGLDTEAFFGQGTRLTVV.

This clone qualifies as medium-sized. The chain links TRBV9 to TRBJ2-7, with D possibly called TRBD1 or TRBD2 (5 bases each). CDR1 SGDLS and CDR2 YYNGEE come from the germline V gene. This CDR3 has 17 residues. Deletions cut 0 bases from V and 2 bases from J, with 18 bases between. The CDR3 sequence: CASSVGDAGVATYEQYF. For the CDR3, the DNA is TGTGCCAGCAGCGTAGGGGACGCAGGAGTAGCAACCTACGAGCAGTACTTC.

The gene calls are TRBV5-4 and TRBJ2-1, with 13 bases aligning to TRBD2. V dropped 3 bases and J dropped 5; count of bases not matched to a gene: 2. Germline V lookup: CDR1 SGHNT, CDR2 YYREEE (reference sequence). This CDR3 is 15 amino acids long. CDR3 in amino acids: CASSWGTSGNNEQFF. The CDR3 nucleotides read TGTGCCAGCAGCTGGGGGACTAGCGGGAACAATGAGCAGTTCTTC.

The genes are TRBV7-9 and TRBJ2-7; 10 nucleotides agree with TRBD1. Germline V gene sequence: CDR1 SEHNR, CDR2 FQNEAQ (reference sequence). The CDR3 covers 18 residues. The V gene end was trimmed by 5 bases and the J gene end by 1 base; junction bases not matched to a gene: 14. CDR3 region: CASSGEGQGIILSYEQYF. The CDR3 DNA is TGTGCCAGCAGCGGTGAGGGACAGGGGATCATCCTTTCCTACGAGCAGTACTTC.

The rearrangement joins TRBV7-9 to TRBJ1-1; TRBD1 agrees at 10 bases. V lost 5 bases and J lost 8; bases outside the gene matches: 8. The germline V gene has CDR1 SEHNR and CDR2 FQNEAQ (reference sequence). There are 14 residues in the CDR3. The CDR3 DNA follows: TGTGCCAGCAGCAACTGGGACAGGGGCCCCGAAGCTTTCTTT. As protein: CASSNWDRGPEAFF.

This clone was seen once. The chain links TRBV19 to TRBJ2-7; D possibly uses TRBD1 or TRBD2 (6 bases each). The CDR3 extends over 20 amino acids. V lost 9 bases and J lost 3, with 36 bases in between. Germline loops: CDR1 LNHDA, CDR2 SQIVND (reference sequence). The CDR3 loop is CARKRSRDRPPPPEGYEQYF. For the CDR3, the DNA is TGTGCCAGGAAACGAAGCCGAGACAGGCCCCCACCCCCGGAGGGCTACGAGCAGTACTTC.